The sequence of this T cell receptor beta chain was determined in a study of blood T cells in healthy people across ages. Findings and limits, study-wide: Estimates of diversity drawn from one million T cells were considered underestimates.

Germline V CDR1 and CDR2: SNHLY, FYNNEI. The CDR3 contains 14 residues. V lost 5 bases and J 3 bases, leaving 10 bases between the germline ends. Peripheral blood, 9.5 to 10 milliliters per donor, was collected. PCR was performed a second time for roughly 6 to 12 cycles using a sample-barcoded 5' primer and a J-beta primer mix. Every sample produced at least 2.5 million CDR3-containing paired-end reads. Each CDR3 protein is one row after TCRdb ran MiXCR on the 5' RACE reads. Altogether about 640,000 distinct CDR3 sequences are present, 58% being singletons, with the ten largest covering more than 35%. Of note for this clonotype: Its antigen is as yet unknown.

Sequencing used blood. The chain employs TRBV2 and TRBJ1-4; weak D call: TRBD1 (5 bases). The sequence derives from a man aged 55 to 70 in good health. The CDR3 coding sequence is TGTGCCAGCAGTCTCAGGGTACCTAATGAAAAACTGTTTTTT. This gives the protein CASSLRVPNEKLFF.